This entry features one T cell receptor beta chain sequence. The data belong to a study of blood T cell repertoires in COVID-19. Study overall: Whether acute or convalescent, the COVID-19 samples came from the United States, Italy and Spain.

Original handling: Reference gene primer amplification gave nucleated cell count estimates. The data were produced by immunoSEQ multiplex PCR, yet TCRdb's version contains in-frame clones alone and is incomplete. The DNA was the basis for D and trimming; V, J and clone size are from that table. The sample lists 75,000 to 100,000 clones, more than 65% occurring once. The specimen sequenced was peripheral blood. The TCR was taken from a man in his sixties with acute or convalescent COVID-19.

The CDR3, as DNA: TGCGCCAGCAATTTGATCTCGACTAGCGGATACGAGCAGTACTTC. Translation gives CASNLISTSGYEQYF. V usage is TRBV5-1 and J usage is TRBJ2-7, with TRBD2 identical over 9 bases. V shed 6 bases and J 4 bases; nucleotides not matched to a gene: 11. This CDR3 is built from 15 residues. Per the germline V gene, CDR1 is SGHRS and CDR2 is YFSETQ.